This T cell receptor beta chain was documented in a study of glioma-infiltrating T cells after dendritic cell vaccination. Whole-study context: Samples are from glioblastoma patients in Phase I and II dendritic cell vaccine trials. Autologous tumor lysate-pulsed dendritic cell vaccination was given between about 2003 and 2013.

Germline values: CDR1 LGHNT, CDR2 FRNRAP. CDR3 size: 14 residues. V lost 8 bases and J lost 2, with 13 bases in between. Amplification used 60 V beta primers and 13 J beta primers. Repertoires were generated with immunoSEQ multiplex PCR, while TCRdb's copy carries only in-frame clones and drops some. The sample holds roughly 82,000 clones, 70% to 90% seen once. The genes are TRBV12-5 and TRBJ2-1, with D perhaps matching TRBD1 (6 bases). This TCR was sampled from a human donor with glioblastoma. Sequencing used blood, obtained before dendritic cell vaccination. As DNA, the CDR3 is TGTGCTAGTTCACAAGAGGGGGCCTACAATGAGCAGTTCTTC. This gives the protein CASSQEGAYNEQFF.